The 3 T cell receptor beta chains presented below share a single source sample, sequenced in a study of cytomegalovirus exposure and HLA in healthy donors (dated by TCRdb to the late 2010s). The protocol used for the library was the immunoSEQ multiplex PCR assay. For the multiplex PCR, a mixture combining 60 forward primers for TCR Vbeta segments and 13 reverse primers for TCR Jbeta segments was used. TCRdb's version of the immuneACCESS table is confined to in-frame rearrangements and falls short of the full clone set. An unresolved V gene accounts for under half of the shortfall where checked; the remainder is of unknown origin. The sample table records around 130,000 clones; around 72% of these occur just once. The ten largest clones take up approximately 1.7% of the sample. Sequencing input: PBMCs. The receptors derive from a woman aged 40 to 49 in good health and CMV-seronegative.

The chain combines TRBV10-3 with TRBJ2-5; 8 nucleotides match TRBD1. Germline CDR1 and CDR2: ENHRY and SYGVKD. Losses at the gene ends were 3 bases for V and 5 bases for J; bases not matched to a gene: 11. This CDR3 comprises 16 residues. The CDR3 spells CAISDPMTGEGETQYF. The DNA of the CDR3 is TGTGCCATCAGTGACCCCATGACAGGGGAAGGCGAGACCCAGTACTTC.

In nucleotides, the CDR3 is TGTGCCAGCAGCTCGCCTATGGGGGCCCTAAGCACAGATACGCAGTATTTT. This encodes CASSSPMGALSTDTQYF. The gene calls are TRBV5-4 and TRBJ2-3, with D perhaps TRBD1 (6 bases). Germline V gene data show CDR1 as SGHNT and CDR2 as YYREEE (reference sequence). V was pared by 3 bases and J by 0 bases, with 17 bases between. The CDR3 length is 17 residues.

The chain couples TRBV27 to TRBJ1-2; TRBD1 matches 7 bases. CDR1 is MNHEY and CDR2 is SMNVEV in the germline V gene (reference sequence). V was pared by 3 bases and J by 8 bases, with 9 bases of the junction left unmatched. The CDR3 is 14 residues long. The CDR3 DNA reads TGTGCCAGCAGTTTGACAGGGTCCTCTCTCGGCTACACCTTC. This gives the protein CASSLTGSSLGYTF.